Below are 30 T cell receptor beta chains sequenced from a single sample in a study of beta chain features in type 1 diabetes. Study-level findings and limits: TCRB CDR3s from Type 1 diabetes patients were moderately but significantly shorter in all four CD4+ subsets.

These receptors have no known antigen. As every portion of the isolated RNA was reverse transcribed, the sequencing read expressed TCRB transcripts. Libraries were prepared by immunoSEQ multiplex PCR; TCRdb keeps only in-frame clonotypes and omits some of them. Seen here are 95,000 to 150,000 clones, approximately 15% observed once, and the top ten hold 2% to 3%. The sample comprised central memory CD4+ T cells from blood. The receptors here all came from a man in his late teens or twenties with type 1 diabetes.

V and J are TRBV7-9 and TRBJ2-3, with D perhaps assigned TRBD1 or TRBD2 (5 bases each). CDR3 length: 14 amino acids. V was shortened by 11 bases and J by 2 bases, with 17 bases between the two germline ends. CDR1 SEHNR and CDR2 FQNEAQ come from the germline V gene (reference sequence). The CDR3 reads CAGSGRAHTDTQYF. DNA for the CDR3: TGTGCCGGGAGTGGCAGGGCACACACAGATACGCAGTATTTT.

V and J are TRBV11-2 and TRBJ2-1, with TRBD1 as a possible D gene (5 bases). From germline, CDR1 is SGHAT and CDR2 FQNNGV. Trimming shortened V by 1 base and J by 0 bases, and 13 bases separated the two germline ends. This CDR3 spans 17 amino acids. CDR3 amino acids: CASSLGAGPISYNEQFF. CDR3 nucleotides: TGTGCCAGCAGCTTAGGAGCAGGGCCTATCTCCTACAATGAGCAGTTCTTC.

This clone showed up just a few times. This rearrangement joins TRBV18 to TRBJ2-7; D ambiguous. With 3 bases removed from V and 2 bases from J, the gap between germline ends came to 8 bases. The V gene's germline CDR1 is KGHSH and CDR2 LQKENI. The CDR3 covers 13 residues. CDR3 DNA sequence: TGTGCCAGCTCACCCGGATTTCCCTACGAGCAGTACTTC. Translation: CASSPGFPYEQYF.

J is TRBJ1-1 and V is TRBV30; 8 nucleotides align to TRBD1. Germline trimming cut 3 bases from V and 4 bases from J; bases unmatched to any gene: 4. The CDR3 consists of 13 residues. Germline V CDR1 and CDR2: GTSNPN, SVGIG (reference sequence). CDR3 nucleotide sequence: TGTGCCTGGAGCCCACAGGGGGGCACTGAAGCTTTCTTT. Protein: CAWSPQGGTEAFF.

There are many counts of this clone. CDR3 residues: CASSEAYGDRFTDTQYF. The CDR3 DNA sequence: TGTGCCAGCAGTGAAGCGTACGGGGACAGGTTCACAGATACGCAGTATTTT. J is TRBJ2-3 and V is TRBV2, with 8 bases that match TRBD1. J gave up 2 bases and V 0 bases, and 7 bases lay outside the gene matches. Germline V gene sequence: CDR1 SNHLY, CDR2 FYNNEI. This CDR3 is built from 17 residues.

The V gene is TRBV13, the J gene TRBJ1-2; D possibly corresponds to TRBD1 (5 bases). Trimming cost V 0 bases and J 5 bases, with 13 bases left between them. The V gene's germline CDR1 is PRHDT and CDR2 FYEKMQ (reference sequence). CDR3 length equals 15 residues. The CDR3 bases are TGTGCCAGCAGCTTAGGTTCGGGACGGCTATATGGCTACACCTTC. Translating it yields CASSLGSGRLYGYTF.

This clone was detected a few times. The genes are TRBV5-5 and TRBJ2-1; TRBD1 is a possible D gene (6 bases). CDR3 length equals 15 residues. V was shortened by 5 bases and J by 4 bases, with 16 bases between the two germline ends. Per the germline V gene, CDR1 is SGHKS and CDR2 is YYEKEE (reference sequence). This chain's CDR3 is CASREDGQPYNEQFF. CDR3 nucleotides: TGTGCCAGCAGGGAGGACGGACAGCCATACAATGAGCAGTTCTTC.

The gene calls are TRBV18 and TRBJ2-6, with no clear D. Germline V lookup: CDR1 KGHSH, CDR2 LQKENI. Trimming took 3 bases from V and 0 from J, leaving 6 bases between them. The CDR3 contains 15 residues. CDR3 region: CASSPTRSGANVLTF. CDR3 DNA: TGTGCCAGCTCACCGACTCGCTCTGGGGCCAACGTCCTGACTTTC.

This clone was observed a handful of times. V usage is TRBV4-3 and J usage is TRBJ2-7; no firm D call. CDR1 is LGHNA and CDR2 is YSLEER in the germline V gene. This CDR3 is built from 17 residues. Trimming cost V 1 base and J 4 bases, with 20 bases left between them. The DNA for the CDR3 is TGCGCCAGCAGCCAAGTGTCATTCGACCGCGGTCGGTACGAGCAGTACTTC. Amino acids: CASSQVSFDRGRYEQYF.

This clone was counted many times. The chain has TRBV7-2 and TRBJ2-7, with D perhaps matching TRBD2 (6 bases). CDR3 length equals 15 residues. The germline CDR1 and CDR2 sequences are SGHTA and FQGNSA. V dropped 2 bases and J dropped 3 bases, with 14 bases sitting between them. The CDR3 DNA is TGTGCCAGCAGCTTATTCAAGGGACTCAACTACGAGCAGTACTTC. It yields the protein CASSLFKGLNYEQYF.

This clone has more than one count but fewer than ten. This sequence joins TRBV7-9 and TRBJ2-7, with D uncertain. There are 13 residues in the CDR3. The V gene's germline CDR1 is SEHNR and CDR2 FQNEAQ (reference sequence). Trimming shortened V by 4 bases and J by 2 bases, and 9 bases separated the two germline ends. Here the CDR3 DNA reads TGTGCCAGCAGCTCCACGACCACCTACGAGCAGTACTTC. It encodes CASSSTTTYEQYF.

In this sample, this clone is medium-sized. V usage is TRBV19 and J usage is TRBJ2-1; 7 bases are a match to TRBD2. Germline V lookup: CDR1 LNHDA, CDR2 SQIVND (reference sequence). CDR3 size: 15 residues. Unmatched junction bases numbered 3, after V lost 4 bases and J lost 0 bases. CDR3 sequence: CASSNLAASYNEQFF. The CDR3 DNA is TGTGCCAGTAGTAATCTAGCGGCCTCCTACAATGAGCAGTTCTTC.

This clone appeared a few times. This sequence joins TRBV30 and TRBJ1-4, with 8 bases lining up with TRBD1. Germline-derived CDR1 and CDR2 are GTSNPN and SVGIG (reference sequence). CDR3 length: 13 residues. Trimming removed 2 bases from V and 8 bases from J; junction bases left unmatched: 4. Here the CDR3 reads CAWSMQGAEKLFF. The CDR3 DNA sequence: TGTGCCTGGAGTATGCAGGGGGCAGAAAAACTGTTTTTT.

This clone was observed many times. Other DNA sequences from this sample encode an identical CDR3 as well. The DNA for the CDR3 is TGCGCCAGCAGCCCGGGACTAGCGGGAGAGACCCAGTACTTC. Residues: CASSPGLAGETQYF. This sequence joins TRBV5-1 and TRBJ2-5; 12 nucleotides align to TRBD2. The germline V gene encodes CDR1 SGHRS and CDR2 YFSETQ. CDR3 length equals 14 residues. After removal of 4 bases from V and 4 bases from J, the junction contained 2 bases not matched to a gene.

As regards this clone: An end of the junction differs from the germline gene, which may be a read error. The chain combines TRBV29-1 with TRBJ1-2; D remains unclear. There are 12 residues in the CDR3. CDR1 SQVTM and CDR2 ANQGSEA come from the germline V gene. Written as DNA, the CDR3 is TGCAGCGTTGTAGGCGGGTACTACGGCTACACCTTC. As protein: CSVVGGYYGYTF.

The CDR3: CASIPGLAGGVTQYF. The CDR3 nucleotides are TGTGCCAGCATCCCGGGACTAGCGGGAGGTGTTACGCAGTATTTT. The J gene is TRBJ2-3, the V gene TRBV2; TRBD2 aligns across 15 bases. Germline-derived CDR1 and CDR2 are SNHLY and FYNNEI. The CDR3 is 15 residues long. V gave up 7 bases and J gave up 8 bases; unmatched junction bases: 7. Filled out from reference TRBV2 and TRBJ2-3, the complete variable domain reads EPEVTQTPSHQVTQMGQEVILRCVPISNHLYFYWYRQILGQKVEFLVSFYNNEISEKSEIFDDQFSVERPDGSNFTLKIRSTKLEDSAMYFCASIPGLAGGVTQYFGPGTRLTVL.

This clone was seen repeatedly, ten times or more. This rearrangement joins TRBV18 to TRBJ2-3; 12 bases match TRBD1. V dropped 2 bases and J dropped 5; count of bases not matched to a gene: 2. The CDR3 has 15 amino acids. CDR1 and CDR2 (germline): KGHSH, LQKENI. CDR3 sequence reads: CASSPGTGGGDTQYF. The CDR3 nucleotides read TGTGCCAGCTCACCAGGGACAGGGGGCGGAGATACGCAGTATTTT.

V is TRBV2 and J is TRBJ1-3, with D unclear. The CDR3 extends over 14 amino acids. Germline assignment: CDR1 SNHLY and CDR2 FYNNEI. V was cut by 2 bases and J by 2 bases, with 7 bases left in between. CDR3 nucleotide sequence: TGTGCCAGCAGTGAACTGGTTGCTGGAAACACCATATATTTT. This codes for CASSELVAGNTIYF.

The J gene is TRBJ1-4, the V gene TRBV11-2; D gene uncertain. The germline CDR1 and CDR2 sequences are SGHAT and FQNNGV. V lost 1 base and J 8 bases, leaving 14 bases between the germline ends. The length of the CDR3 is 15 residues. The CDR3 nucleotides are TGTGCCAGCAGCTTAGGTGGATGGCTAGAGGAAAAACTGTTTTTT. Translation gives CASSLGGWLEEKLFF.

V and J are TRBV19 and TRBJ1-1; 7 bases match TRBD1. V lost 5 bases to trimming and J lost 3 bases; unmatched junction nucleotides: 9. This CDR3 contains 15 residues. In germline, CDR1 is LNHDA, CDR2 SQIVND (reference sequence). DNA of the CDR3: TGTGCCAGTAGTCCGGTGGACAGGAGGGACACTGAAGCTTTCTTT. The encoded protein is CASSPVDRRDTEAFF. Full variable domain (remainder filled in from reference TRBV19 and TRBJ1-1): DGGITQSPKYLFRKEGQNVTLSCEQNLNHDAMYWYRQDPGQGLRLIYYSQIVNDFQKGDIAEGYSVSREKKESFPLTVTSAQKNPTAFYLCASSPVDRRDTEAFFGQGTRLTVV.

Many counts were recorded for this clone. The chain recombines TRBV28 with TRBJ2-4; D might be TRBD1 or TRBD2, each matching 5 bases. Trimming shortened V by 2 bases and J by 3 bases, and 5 bases separated the two germline ends. CDR3 length: 13 amino acids. From germline, CDR1 is MDHEN and CDR2 SYDVKM. The CDR3 here is CASSLGGKNIQYF. The CDR3 DNA reads as TGTGCCAGCAGTTTAGGGGGCAAAAACATTCAGTACTTC.

The CDR3 protein is CASSLPGHLSSGANVLTF. CDR3 DNA: TGTGCCAGCTCACTCCCGGGACATTTAAGCTCTGGGGCCAACGTCCTGACTTTC. The V and J genes are TRBV18 and TRBJ2-6, with a possible D match to TRBD1 (6 bases). Trimming cost V 4 bases and J 0 bases, with 16 bases left between them. CDR3 size: 18 residues. CDR1 KGHSH and CDR2 LQKENI come from the germline V gene.

The V and J genes are TRBV18 and TRBJ1-2; a weak D match, TRBD1 (5 bases). Per the germline V gene, CDR1 is KGHSH and CDR2 is LQKENI. CDR3 length: 13 amino acids. Trimming removed 3 bases from V and 6 bases from J, with 11 bases in between. CDR3 nucleotides: TGTGCCAGCTCACCGAATCAGGGAGATGGCTACACCTTC. It is translated as CASSPNQGDGYTF.

This chain links TRBV29-1 with TRBJ1-4, with D perhaps TRBD1 (5 bases). The CDR3 has 12 residues. Trimming pared 4 bases from V and 7 bases from J, leaving 10 bases between. Germline lookup yields CDR1 SQVTM and CDR2 ANQGSEA. CDR3 sequence reads: CSVVGGGEKLFF. DNA for the CDR3: TGCAGCGTTGTCGGGGGAGGTGAAAAACTGTTTTTT.

This clone was counted between two and nine times. The V gene is TRBV29-1, the J gene TRBJ2-7; D ambiguous. The CDR3 contains 11 residues. The germline V and J ends were trimmed by 7 bases and 3 bases, with 10 bases remaining between them. The germline CDR1 and CDR2 sequences are SQVTM and ANQGSEA. The CDR3 spells CSAGLDYEQYF. DNA for the CDR3: TGCAGCGCCGGTTTGGACTACGAGCAGTACTTC.

J is TRBJ2-7 and V is TRBV11-1; D remains unclear. Trimming took off 3 bases at V and 1 base at J, with 10 bases between the two ends. The CDR3 consists of 14 residues. CDR1 SGHAT and CDR2 FQDESV come from the germline V gene (reference sequence). DNA of the CDR3: TGTGCCAGCAGCTTGTTTGCGGAATCCTACGAGCAGTACTTC. This gives the protein CASSLFAESYEQYF.

This clone was counted at least ten times. This rearrangement joins TRBV15 to TRBJ2-1; no definite D call. Trimming took 2 bases from V and 6 from J, leaving 8 bases between them. The CDR3 spans 13 residues. Germline V CDR1 and CDR2: LNHNV, YYDKDF (reference sequence). In nucleotides, the CDR3 is TGTGCCACCAGCAGATTCCCCCCCAATGAGCAGTTCTTC. This translates into CATSRFPPNEQFF.

The gene calls are TRBV5-4 and TRBJ2-3; 8 bases are a match to TRBD2. The CDR3 totals 16 residues. V shed 4 bases and J 2 bases; nucleotides not matched to a gene: 9. Germline-derived CDR1 and CDR2 are SGHNT and YYREEE (reference sequence). In nucleotides, the CDR3 is TGTGCCAGCAGCGGAGGGGGTAGCGGGGCCACAGATACGCAGTATTTT. It codes for CASSGGGSGATDTQYF.

This clone has just a few counts. This chain links TRBV5-1 with TRBJ2-2; TRBD1 aligns across 9 bases. Germline CDR1 is SGHRS and CDR2 is YFSETQ. This CDR3 spans 16 amino acids. Unmatched junction bases numbered 14, after V lost 7 bases and J lost 7 bases. CDR3 sequence reads: CASGDPGQGSGGELFF. CDR3 coding DNA: TGCGCCAGCGGGGATCCGGGACAGGGATCAGGCGGGGAGCTGTTTTTT. The whole variable domain, remainder taken from reference TRBV5-1 and TRBJ2-2, is KAGVTQTPRYLIKTRGQQVTLSCSPISGHRSVSWYQQTPGQGLQFLFEYFSETQRNKGNFPGRFSGRQFSNSRSEMNVSTLELGDSALYLCASGDPGQGSGGELFFGEGSRLTVL.

This clone was observed many times. The chain carries TRBV9 and TRBJ1-2; D gene uncertain. The germline V gene encodes CDR1 SGDLS and CDR2 YYNGEE. V was clipped by 0 bases and J by 3 bases, with 6 bases between them. This CDR3 is 13 amino acids long. The DNA for the CDR3 is TGTGCCAGCAGCGTAGGGGTCGACTATGGCTACACCTTC. It codes for CASSVGVDYGYTF.